One and the same sample provided the 14 T cell receptor beta chains below, sequenced in a study of T-cell reconstitution after alpha-beta-depleted transplantation in children. Preparation of the TCRbeta library was carried out with unique molecular identifiers. From the PCR reads, TCRdb called clonotypes with MiXCR, one entry per CDR3 protein. This sample has 610,000 or so distinct CDR3 sequences, with 20% to 30% found just once. The sample was PBMCs, taken before TCRalphabeta/CD19-depleted stem cell transplant. Receptors were obtained from a boy in the first two years of life with Wiskott-Aldrich syndrome, due to receive a stem cell transplant.

This clonotype turned up a few times. The rearrangement joins TRBV12-3 or TRBV12-4 to TRBJ2-6, with D perhaps matching TRBD1 (5 bases). The CDR3 runs 17 residues. The ends were cut back, 5 bases at V and 2 bases at J, with 16 bases in the middle. The CDR3 sequence: CASSTWGRSPGANVLTF. For the CDR3, the DNA is TGTGCCAGCAGTACCTGGGGCAGGAGTCCTGGGGCCAACGTCCTGACTTTC.

Here the CDR3 reads CASSLNQNTGELFF. The CDR3 DNA reads TGTGCCAGCTCGCTGAACCAGAACACCGGGGAGCTGTTTTTT. The chain combines TRBV18 with TRBJ2-2, with unresolved D. Germline CDR1 and CDR2: KGHSH and LQKENI. The CDR3 sequence is 14 residues long. Trimming removed 6 bases from V and 1 base from J, with 9 bases in between.

The chain is built from TRBV20-1 and TRBJ2-2; 8 nucleotides match TRBD1. V shed 6 bases, J shed 2 bases, and the junction held 11 bases outside the gene matches. The germline V gene encodes CDR1 DFQATT and CDR2 SNEGSKA (reference sequence). There are 16 residues in the CDR3. The CDR3 DNA is TGCAGTGCCCTCACGCAGGGGGCGCGAAACACCGGGGAGCTGTTTTTT. Protein: CSALTQGARNTGELFF.

The rearrangement joins TRBV4-2 to TRBJ1-4; TRBD1 might be the D (5 bases). The germline V gene has CDR1 LGHNA and CDR2 YNFKEQ. Trimming took off 4 bases at V and 4 bases at J, with 13 bases between the two ends. CDR3 length: 15 amino acids. The CDR3 region is CASSPKTAYNEKLFF. The CDR3 DNA follows: TGTGCCAGCAGCCCGAAGACAGCTTATAATGAAAAACTGTTTTTT.

This clonotype was found a few times. V and J are TRBV20-1 and TRBJ1-2, with a possible D match to TRBD1 (5 bases). CDR3 size: 11 residues. Per germline, CDR1 DFQATT and CDR2 SNEGSKA (reference sequence). V lost 2 bases, J lost 8 bases, and 9 bases lay in between. CDR3 bases: TGCAGTGCTAGACAGGGAAGCGGCTACACCTTC. Its protein is CSARQGSGYTF.

This clonotype came up a few times. The rearrangement joins TRBV12-3 or TRBV12-4 to TRBJ1-1; TRBD1 is a possible D gene (6 bases). The CDR3 runs 13 residues. Trimming shortened V by 5 bases and J by 5 bases, and 12 bases separated the two germline ends. The CDR3 DNA reads as TGTGCCAGCAGTCCAGGGGTATGGACTGAAGCTTTCTTT. It translates to CASSPGVWTEAFF.

This clonotype was detected a few times. The rearrangement uses TRBV5-1 and TRBJ2-7, with 8 bases that match TRBD1. Trimming removed 0 bases from V and 1 base from J; junction bases left unmatched: 15. This CDR3 is 19 amino acids long. CDR1 and CDR2 (germline): SGHRS, YFSETQ. Written as DNA, the CDR3 is TGCGCCAGCAGCTTGGGGGGCCGGGACAGGAGCAGGGGATCCTACGAGCAGTACTTC. It is translated as CASSLGGRDRSRGSYEQYF.

This clonotype was seen a few times. At one end, the junction sequence differs from germline, possibly due to a read error. The rearrangement uses TRBV5-5 and TRBJ1-2; a possible D gene is TRBD1 (5 bases). The germline V gene has CDR1 SGHKS and CDR2 YYEKEE (reference sequence). The CDR3 has 13 amino acids. The CDR3 nucleotides read TGTGCCAGCAGATTGGGACCGGTGGAGGGCTACACCTTC. It translates to CASRLGPVEGYTF.

The rearrangement joins TRBV12-3 or TRBV12-4 to TRBJ2-7; 7 positions match TRBD2. The CDR3 contains 15 residues. With V trimmed by 5 bases and J by 4 bases, 11 bases remained unmatched. The CDR3 DNA is TGTGCCAGCAGTCCGGCGGGAGATAGCGGTTACGAGCAGTACTTC. Residues: CASSPAGDSGYEQYF.

This chain links TRBV5-1 with TRBJ2-2, with TRBD2 as a possible D gene (6 bases). The V gene lost 6 bases and the J gene lost 4 bases, with 16 bases spanning the gap. Germline V gene data show CDR1 as SGHRS and CDR2 as YFSETQ. This CDR3 comprises 15 residues. The CDR3 sequence is CASTTQGGVTGELFF. The CDR3 bases are TGCGCCAGCACTACGCAGGGAGGAGTCACCGGGGAGCTGTTTTTT.

The chain is built from TRBV6-1 and TRBJ1-4; no definite D call. Germline CDR1 is MNHNS and CDR2 is SASEGT. This CDR3 has 14 amino acids. Trimming left V 10 bases short and J 6 bases short, with 18 bases between. The CDR3 loop is CATRRSGSHEKLFF. The CDR3 bases are TGTGCCACCCGGAGATCCGGCTCCCATGAAAAACTGTTTTTT.

This clonotype was detected only a few times. The chain couples TRBV10-3 to TRBJ2-1; the D call may be TRBD1 or TRBD2 (5 bases each). The germline V gene has CDR1 ENHRY and CDR2 SYGVKD. The V and J ends lost 8 bases and 6 bases respectively, with 5 bases between them. The CDR3 totals 10 residues. CDR3 residues: CAIGGNEQFF. The CDR3 region has the DNA TGTGCCATCGGGGGCAATGAGCAGTTCTTC.

This clonotype showed up just a few times. The V and J genes are TRBV12-3 or TRBV12-4 and TRBJ2-2; 8 bases map to TRBD2. The V gene end was trimmed by 1 base and the J gene end by 6 bases; junction bases not matched to a gene: 13. The CDR3 has 18 residues. CDR3 in DNA: TGTGCCAGCAGTTTAGGTATGGGAAGCGGGAGTCGTCCCGGGGAGCTGTTTTTT. Translated, it gives CASSLGMGSGSRPGELFF.

CDR3 in amino acids: CASSKDRGGYTF. CDR3 nucleotides: TGCGCCAGCAGCAAGGACAGGGGTGGCTACACCTTC. This chain joins TRBV5-1 and TRBJ1-2; TRBD1 aligns across 9 bases. V shed 4 bases and J 7 bases; nucleotides not matched to a gene: 2. The CDR3 contains 12 residues. Per the germline V gene, CDR1 is SGHRS and CDR2 is YFSETQ.